The 29 T cell receptor beta chains below were found in one sample sequenced in a study of PD-1 blockade in classical Hodgkin lymphoma. Produced via immunoSEQ multiplex PCR; TCRdb's table is partial and in-frame only. The sample yields around 30,000 clones, 90% to 95% seen once. Regarding time point: newly diagnosed, previously untreated cHL patient sample. Specimen: peripheral blood mononuclear cells (PBMCs). These receptors all stem from a human donor with classical Hodgkin lymphoma.

The chain couples TRBV28 to TRBJ1-4; D is ambiguous. The germline gives CDR1 MDHEN, CDR2 SYDVKM. The CDR3 is 16 amino acids. Trimming shortened V by 5 bases and J by 4 bases, and 17 bases separated the two germline ends. This CDR3 is CASSPLVTTINEKLFF. Written as DNA, the CDR3 is TGTGCCAGCAGTCCCCTGGTGACAACCATTAATGAAAAACTGTTTTTT. Using reference TRBV28 and TRBJ1-4 for the parts outside the CDR3, the full variable domain is DVKVTQSSRYLVKRTGEKVFLECVQDMDHENMFWYRQDPGLGLRLIYFSYDVKMKEKGDIPEGYSVSREKKERFSLILESASTNQTSMYLCASSPLVTTINEKLFFGSGTQLSVL.

The chain is built from TRBV30 and TRBJ1-3; D unclear. V dropped 3 bases and J dropped 0 bases, with 3 bases sitting between them. Per the germline V gene, CDR1 is GTSNPN and CDR2 is SVGIG (reference sequence). This CDR3 spans 12 amino acids. The CDR3 DNA is TGTGCCTGGAGGAACTCTGGAAACACCATATATTTT. It codes for CAWRNSGNTIYF.

This chain links TRBV30 with TRBJ2-2; D ambiguous. This CDR3 region has 14 residues. Germline CDR1 GTSNPN, CDR2 SVGIG (reference sequence). V lost 6 bases and J 5 bases, leaving 16 bases between the germline ends. CDR3 DNA sequence: TGTGCCTGCCCAACCCAAATAGGGACCGGGGAGCTGTTTTTT. It yields the protein CACPTQIGTGELFF.

This sequence joins TRBV9 and TRBJ1-1, with 7 bases that match TRBD1. The CDR3 consists of 15 residues. V was pared by 4 bases and J by 1 base, with 7 bases of the junction left unmatched. The germline gives CDR1 SGDLS, CDR2 YYNGEE. The CDR3 nucleotides are TGTGCCAGCAGCCCCTGGACAGGAAGGAACACTGAAGCTTTCTTT. Its protein is CASSPWTGRNTEAFF.

The chain employs TRBV5-1 and TRBJ2-5; the match to TRBD1 covers 9 bases. Germline CDR1 SGHRS, CDR2 YFSETQ. This CDR3 is 16 amino acids long. After removal of 0 bases from V and 5 bases from J, the junction contained 8 bases not matched to a gene. The CDR3 region is CASSLGNTGGRETQYF. The DNA for the CDR3 is TGCGCCAGCAGCTTGGGAAACACAGGGGGCCGTGAGACCCAGTACTTC.

CDR3 DNA sequence: TGTGCCAGCAGCCCGGACGGCCGCTCCTATAATTCACCCCTCCACTTT. It is translated as CASSPDGRSYNSPLHF. The chain uses TRBV5-4 and TRBJ1-6; D gene uncertain. Per germline, CDR1 SGHNT and CDR2 YYREEE (reference sequence). CDR3 length equals 16 residues. Trimming removed 4 bases at V and 0 bases at J, with 11 bases between.

This CDR3 is CASSLEAQGNTIYF. Written as DNA, the CDR3 is TGTGCCAGCAGCTTAGAGGCGCAGGGAAACACCATATATTTT. V usage is TRBV7-2 and J usage is TRBJ1-3; the D is unclear. This CDR3 comprises 14 residues. Germline CDR1 SGHTA, CDR2 FQGNSA. The V gene lost 1 base and the J gene lost 4 bases, with 8 bases spanning the gap.

This chain uses TRBV7-2 with TRBJ2-1, with 13 positions matching TRBD2. V dropped 3 bases and J dropped 9; count of bases not matched to a gene: 5. The CDR3 sequence is 15 residues long. Germline V gene data show CDR1 as SGHTA and CDR2 as FQGNSA. The CDR3 sequence: CASSFGLAGVVEQFF. The CDR3 nucleotides are TGTGCCAGCAGCTTCGGACTAGCGGGAGTTGTTGAGCAGTTCTTC.

The CDR3 DNA sequence: TGTGCCAGCAGCCATGGACTAGCGGGGTACAATGAGCAGTTCTTC. Translated: CASSHGLAGYNEQFF. V gene TRBV28 combines with J gene TRBJ2-1; 12 nucleotides match TRBD2. Germline V gene lookup returns CDR1 MDHEN and CDR2 SYDVKM. The CDR3 has 15 amino acids. J gave up 4 bases and V 6 bases, and 4 bases lay outside the gene matches. The full variable domain, completed using reference TRBV28 and TRBJ2-1, is DVKVTQSSRYLVKRTGEKVFLECVQDMDHENMFWYRQDPGLGLRLIYFSYDVKMKEKGDIPEGYSVSREKKERFSLILESASTNQTSMYLCASSHGLAGYNEQFFGPGTRLTVL.

This clone was seen once. The genes are TRBV29-1 and TRBJ2-5; D might be TRBD1 or TRBD2, each matching 5 bases. Germline V gene lookup returns CDR1 SQVTM and CDR2 ANQGSEA. With 6 bases removed from V and 5 bases from J, the gap between germline ends came to 13 bases. This CDR3 comprises 12 residues. The CDR3 sequence: CSVDSGTETQYF. CDR3 coding DNA: TGCAGCGTCGACAGCGGCACCGAGACCCAGTACTTC.

In this sample, this clone turned up a few times. V gene TRBV7-2 combines with J gene TRBJ2-1; 8 positions agree with TRBD1. The CDR3 consists of 13 residues. V shed 5 bases and J 9 bases; nucleotides not matched to a gene: 6. Germline-derived CDR1 and CDR2 are SGHTA and FQGNSA. CDR3 residues: CASSMGQVREQFF. The CDR3 coding sequence is TGTGCCAGCAGCATGGGACAGGTACGTGAGCAGTTCTTC. Based on the CDR3 plus reference TRBV7-2 and TRBJ2-1, the full variable domain is GAGVSQSPSNKVTEKGKDVELRCDPISGHTALYWYRQSLGQGLEFLIYFQGNSAPDKSGLPSDRFSAERTGGSVSTLTIQRTQQEDSAVYLCASSMGQVREQFFGPGTRLTVL.

This sequence joins TRBV27 and TRBJ2-7; TRBD1 matches 9 bases. This CDR3 spans 13 amino acids. Germline trimming cut 8 bases from V and 7 bases from J; bases unmatched to any gene: 9. Germline loops: CDR1 MNHEY, CDR2 SMNVEV (reference sequence). The CDR3 region is CASQLQGAYEQYF. The CDR3 DNA follows: TGTGCCAGCCAATTACAGGGGGCGTATGAGCAGTACTTC.

For the CDR3, the DNA is TGTGCCAGCAGCTCTAGCGGCCACACAGATACGCAGTATTTT. Its translation: CASSSSGHTDTQYF. The chain combines TRBV7-8 with TRBJ2-3; 7 nucleotides align to TRBD2. CDR1 is SGHVS, CDR2 FQNEAQ, per germline. This CDR3 is 14 amino acids long. The ends lost 4 bases at V and 2 bases at J; junction bases unmatched: 3.

The chain recombines TRBV5-1 with TRBJ1-3; no firm D call. The V gene's germline CDR1 is SGHRS and CDR2 YFSETQ. The CDR3 extends over 14 amino acids. V was shortened by 2 bases and J by 1 base, with 7 bases between the two germline ends. The CDR3 nucleotides read TGCGCCAGCAGCTTCCGCGAGTCTGGAAACACCATATATTTT. Encoded protein: CASSFRESGNTIYF.

V usage is TRBV6-4 and J usage is TRBJ2-1, with 8 bases identical to TRBD1. Losses at the gene ends were 7 bases for V and 8 bases for J; bases not matched to a gene: 16. Germline CDR1 and CDR2: MRHNA and SNTAGT. This CDR3 has 16 amino acids. CDR3 bases: TGTGCCAGCATCAAGACAGGGGTTTACACTTACGATGAGCAGTTCTTC. Its translation is CASIKTGVYTYDEQFF.

This rearrangement joins TRBV27 to TRBJ2-7; D is unresolved. Deletions cut 6 bases from V and 4 bases from J, with 13 bases between. This CDR3 spans 13 amino acids. The germline CDR1 and CDR2 sequences are MNHEY and SMNVEV (reference sequence). CDR3 region: CASRLNGAYEQYF. CDR3 in DNA: TGTGCCAGCAGATTAAATGGCGCGTACGAGCAGTACTTC.

This clone was seen only once. V is TRBV10-3 and J is TRBJ2-1; TRBD2 matches at 8 bases. Unmatched junction bases numbered 5, after V lost 4 bases and J lost 6 bases. The germline gives CDR1 ENHRY, CDR2 SYGVKD. The CDR3 covers 14 residues. CDR3 sequence: CAISGIAGRNEQFF. The CDR3 DNA reads TGTGCCATCAGTGGGATAGCGGGGCGCAATGAGCAGTTCTTC.

V gene TRBV6-1 combines with J gene TRBJ2-5; D uncertain. Trimming took off 6 bases at V and 2 bases at J, with 13 bases between the two ends. CDR3 length equals 14 residues. CDR1 is MNHNS and CDR2 is SASEGT in the germline V gene. CDR3 DNA: TGTGCCAGCAGAGCCAGCTGGGGACAAGAGACCCAGTACTTC. Protein: CASRASWGQETQYF.

The chain is built from TRBV5-1 and TRBJ1-4; 10 bases align to TRBD1. The CDR3 has 15 amino acids. The V segment lost 4 bases and the J segment 3 bases; nucleotides outside the gene matches: 3. From germline, CDR1 is SGHRS and CDR2 YFSETQ. CDR3 region: CASSGTGDPNEKLFF. The CDR3 region has the DNA TGCGCCAGCAGCGGGACAGGGGACCCTAATGAAAAACTGTTTTTT. The full variable domain, rest sourced from reference TRBV5-1 and TRBJ1-4, is KAGVTQTPRYLIKTRGQQVTLSCSPISGHRSVSWYQQTPGQGLQFLFEYFSETQRNKGNFPGRFSGRQFSNSRSEMNVSTLELGDSALYLCASSGTGDPNEKLFFGSGTQLSVL.

V usage is TRBV5-4 and J usage is TRBJ2-7; 9 bases agree with TRBD1. This CDR3 region has 15 residues. With V trimmed by 0 bases and J by 3 bases, 4 bases remained unmatched. The germline V gene has CDR1 SGHNT and CDR2 YYREEE (reference sequence). CDR3 bases: TGTGCCAGCAGCTTGGGAGGGACAGGGTTCTACGAGCAGTACTTC. Residues: CASSLGGTGFYEQYF.

Here the CDR3 DNA reads TGCGCCAGCAGCCAAGCCGGGGGCACCACCGAAAAACTGTTTTTT. Residues: CASSQAGGTTEKLFF. The rearrangement links TRBV4-3 to TRBJ1-4, with D possibly matching TRBD1 (6 bases). The CDR3 extends over 15 amino acids. V lost 1 base to trimming and J lost 8 bases, with 14 bases between them. Germline CDR1 and CDR2: LGHNA and YSLEER.

The chain has TRBV6-1 and TRBJ2-7, with 10 nucleotides matching TRBD1. Trimming removed 1 base from V and 3 bases from J; junction bases left unmatched: 3. The CDR3 loop spans 15 amino acids. The germline gives CDR1 MNHNS, CDR2 SASEGT. CDR3 DNA: TGTGCCAGCAGTGAAGGACAGGGGGCGATCTACGAGCAGTACTTC. Its translation: CASSEGQGAIYEQYF.

The CDR3 here is CASRDRGTYEQYF. The CDR3 DNA reads as TGTGCCAGTAGGGACAGGGGAACCTACGAGCAGTACTTC. V and J are TRBV19 and TRBJ2-7; 9 bases match TRBD1. Germline V gene data show CDR1 as LNHDA and CDR2 as SQIVND (reference sequence). V lost 6 bases to trimming and J lost 2 bases; unmatched junction nucleotides: 2. The CDR3 spans 13 residues.

This clone was seen just once. The chain recombines TRBV7-2 with TRBJ1-1; no definite D call. CDR1 SGHTA and CDR2 FQGNSA come from the germline V gene. CDR3 length: 14 residues. V was clipped by 5 bases and J by 5 bases, with 15 bases between them. CDR3 sequence reads: CASSEEGRHTEAFF. In DNA, the CDR3 is TGTGCCAGCAGCGAGGAAGGGAGGCATACTGAAGCTTTCTTT.

The DNA for the CDR3 is TGTGCCTGGAGTCTAGAGGGGTTGATGTTAGGTACGCAGTATTTT. This encodes CAWSLEGLMLGTQYF. The rearrangement joins TRBV30 to TRBJ2-3, with D possibly called TRBD1 or TRBD2 (5 bases each). The CDR3 loop spans 15 amino acids. Germline loops: CDR1 GTSNPN, CDR2 SVGIG (reference sequence). The germline V and J ends were trimmed by 2 bases and 8 bases, with 20 bases remaining between them.

The chain uses TRBV9 and TRBJ2-1; 15 bases agree with TRBD2. The CDR3 has 17 residues. From germline, CDR1 is SGDLS and CDR2 YYNGEE. The junction had 7 bases not matched to a gene; V was cut back by 3 bases and J by 6 bases. In nucleotides, the CDR3 is TGTGCCAGCAGCGACGGGACTAGCGGGAGGAAGTCCAATGAGCAGTTCTTC. It translates to CASSDGTSGRKSNEQFF.

The chain recombines TRBV19 with TRBJ1-1; tentative D call: TRBD1 (5 bases). Trimming cost V 5 bases and J 3 bases, with 16 bases left between them. The CDR3 totals 15 residues. From germline, CDR1 is LNHDA and CDR2 SQIVND (reference sequence). CDR3 coding DNA: TGTGCCAGTAGTCTCCAGGGTTCGATGGACACTGAAGCTTTCTTT. It encodes CASSLQGSMDTEAFF.

This rearrangement joins TRBV27 to TRBJ1-3; no definite D call. The V end was cut by 1 base, the J end by 2 bases, with 9 bases between. Per germline, CDR1 MNHEY and CDR2 SMNVEV (reference sequence). This CDR3 comprises 15 residues. This CDR3 reads CASSLLPAAGNTIYF. Here the CDR3 DNA reads TGTGCCAGCAGTTTATTGCCGGCAGCTGGAAACACCATATATTTT.

The chain carries TRBV27 and TRBJ1-1, with D possibly matching TRBD1 (6 bases). Looked up from germline, CDR1 is MNHEY and CDR2 is SMNVEV (reference sequence). The CDR3 extends over 13 amino acids. The V end was cut by 3 bases, the J end by 5 bases, with 10 bases between. The CDR3 spells CASSLNRVTEAFF. DNA of the CDR3: TGTGCCAGCAGTTTGAACAGGGTAACTGAAGCTTTCTTT.